This T cell receptor beta chain stems from a study of control samples from healthy donors and cancer patients. This clone was observed once. The protocol was immunoSEQ multiplex PCR, while the TCRdb copy is restricted to in-frame clones and leaves out a portion. Of 150,000 to 200,000 clones listed, more than 85% are singletons. The CDR3 has 13 amino acids. Trimming took off 1 base at V and 10 bases at J, with 11 bases between the two ends. CDR1 is LNHNV, CDR2 YYDKDF, per germline (reference sequence). This sequence joins TRBV15 and TRBJ2-1, with TRBD2 as a possible D gene (5 bases). The specimen was blood. This receptor was obtained from a woman in her twenties or thirties in good health. The CDR3 spells CATSRALGEEQFF. The CDR3 DNA reads as TGTGCCACCAGCAGAGCCCTTGGGGAGGAGCAGTTCTTC.